Listed below are T cell receptor beta chains from one sample, sequenced in a study of CD8 T cells in ankylosing spondylitis. TCRdb called the 5' RACE reads again in MiXCR, with one record for every CDR3 protein. The table includes 200,000 to 250,000 distinct CDR3 sequences, about 7% detected once. Specimen: blood, either unsorted or a sorted T cell fraction (not recorded which). All receptors derive from a male donor with ankylosing spondylitis. Both conserved end residues are trimmed from each CDR3. Size is omitted from some rows. Given values are once, few, many or a class for expanded clones.

j_call v_call clone_size cdr3_aa
TRBJ2-5 TRBV5-1 few ASSLGVGPQETQY
TRBJ2-7 TRBV6-1 many ASRDRFHREQY
TRBJ2-7 TRBV13 many ASSSVYLASYEQY
TRBJ1-2 TRBV27 NA ASSLSQGAIFASGYT
TRBJ2-1 TRBV6-4 NA ASSASGTSVYNEQF
TRBJ2-7 TRBV9 NA ASSVGAGGSEQY
TRBJ2-7 TRBV6-5 many ASSYEAVGYEQY
TRBJ1-5 TRBV4-3 many ASSQGRGSNQPQH
TRBJ2-5 TRBV6-2/TRBV6-3 many ASRLQPRETQY
TRBJ2-7 TRBV7-9 NA ASSFLGPYEQY